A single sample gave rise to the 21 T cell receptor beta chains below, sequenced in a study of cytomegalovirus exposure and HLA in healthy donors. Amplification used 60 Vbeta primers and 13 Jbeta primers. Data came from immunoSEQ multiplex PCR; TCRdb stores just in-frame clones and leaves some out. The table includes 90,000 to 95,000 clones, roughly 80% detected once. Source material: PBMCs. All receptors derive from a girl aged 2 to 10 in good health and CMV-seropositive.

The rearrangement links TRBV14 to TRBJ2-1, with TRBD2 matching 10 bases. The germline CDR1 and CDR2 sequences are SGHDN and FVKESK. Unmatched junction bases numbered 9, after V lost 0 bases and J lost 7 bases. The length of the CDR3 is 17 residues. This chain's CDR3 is CASSQDRSGRRGNEQFF. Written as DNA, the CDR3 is TGTGCCAGCAGCCAAGATCGTAGCGGGAGGAGAGGTAATGAGCAGTTCTTC.

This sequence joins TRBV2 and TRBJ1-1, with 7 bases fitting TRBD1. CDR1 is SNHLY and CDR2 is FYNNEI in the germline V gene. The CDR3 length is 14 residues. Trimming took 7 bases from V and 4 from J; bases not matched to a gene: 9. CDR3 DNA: TGTGCCAGCATTCAGGGGACAGACGGCACTGAAGCTTTCTTT. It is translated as CASIQGTDGTEAFF. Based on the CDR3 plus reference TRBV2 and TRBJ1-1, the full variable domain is EPEVTQTPSHQVTQMGQEVILRCVPISNHLYFYWYRQILGQKVEFLVSFYNNEISEKSEIFDDQFSVERPDGSNFTLKIRSTKLEDSAMYFCASIQGTDGTEAFFGQGTRLTVV.

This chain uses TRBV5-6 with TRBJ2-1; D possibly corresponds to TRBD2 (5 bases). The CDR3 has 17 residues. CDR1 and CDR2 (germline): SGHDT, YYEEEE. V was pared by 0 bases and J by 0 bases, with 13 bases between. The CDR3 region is CASSLASDWSSYNEQFF. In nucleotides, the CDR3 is TGTGCCAGCAGCTTGGCCTCGGACTGGAGCTCCTACAATGAGCAGTTCTTC.

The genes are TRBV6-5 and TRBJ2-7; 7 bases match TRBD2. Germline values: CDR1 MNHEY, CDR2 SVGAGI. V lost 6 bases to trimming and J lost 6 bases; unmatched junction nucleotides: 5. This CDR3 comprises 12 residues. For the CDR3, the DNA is TGTGCCAGCAGGACTAGCACGTCCGAGCAGTACTTC. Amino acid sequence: CASRTSTSEQYF.

The CDR3: CASSYLSGEQFF. CDR3 nucleotides: TGTGCCAGCAGTTACTTATCCGGGGAGCAGTTCTTC. The rearrangement joins TRBV6-6 to TRBJ2-1; D is uncertain. The V and J ends lost 1 base and 10 bases respectively, with 8 bases between them. CDR3 length equals 12 residues. CDR1 is MNHNY and CDR2 is SVGAGI in the germline V gene (reference sequence).

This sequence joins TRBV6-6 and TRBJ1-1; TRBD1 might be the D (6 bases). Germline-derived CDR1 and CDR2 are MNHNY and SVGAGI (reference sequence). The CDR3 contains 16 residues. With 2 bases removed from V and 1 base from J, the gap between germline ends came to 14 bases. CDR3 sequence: CASSYASGTSNTEAFF. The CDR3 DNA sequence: TGTGCCAGCAGTTACGCATCCGGGACATCGAACACTGAAGCTTTCTTT.

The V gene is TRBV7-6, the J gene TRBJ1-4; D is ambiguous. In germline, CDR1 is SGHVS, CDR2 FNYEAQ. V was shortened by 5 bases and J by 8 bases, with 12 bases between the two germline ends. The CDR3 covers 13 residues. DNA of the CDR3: TGTGCCAGCAGCCCCGCGTGGGAGGAAAAACTGTTTTTT. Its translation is CASSPAWEEKLFF. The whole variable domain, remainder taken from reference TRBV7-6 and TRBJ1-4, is GAGVSQSPRYKVTKRGQDVALRCDPISGHVSLYWYRQALGQGPEFLTYFNYEAQQDKSGLPNDRFSAERPEGSISTLTIQRTEQRDSAMYRCASSPAWEEKLFFGSGTQLSVL.

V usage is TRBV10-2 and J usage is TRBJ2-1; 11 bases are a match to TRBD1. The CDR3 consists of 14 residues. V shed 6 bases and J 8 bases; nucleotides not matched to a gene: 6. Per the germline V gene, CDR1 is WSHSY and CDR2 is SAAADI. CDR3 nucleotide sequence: TGCGCCAGCAGCAGCGGGACAGGGGGGCATGAGCAGTTCTTC. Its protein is CASSSGTGGHEQFF.

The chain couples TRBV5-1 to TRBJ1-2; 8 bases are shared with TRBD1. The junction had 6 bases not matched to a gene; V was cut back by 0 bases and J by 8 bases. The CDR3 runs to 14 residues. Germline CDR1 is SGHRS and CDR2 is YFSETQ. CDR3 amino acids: CASSLAPGGRGYTF. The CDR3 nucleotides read TGCGCCAGCAGCTTGGCCCCAGGGGGCAGGGGCTACACCTTC.

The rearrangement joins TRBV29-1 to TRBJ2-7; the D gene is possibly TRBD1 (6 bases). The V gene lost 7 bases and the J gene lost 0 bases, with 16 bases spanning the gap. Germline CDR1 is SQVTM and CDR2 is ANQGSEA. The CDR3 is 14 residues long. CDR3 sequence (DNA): TGCAGCGCGTTGGGGGCAGGGAGCTCCTACGAGCAGTACTTC. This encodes CSALGAGSSYEQYF.

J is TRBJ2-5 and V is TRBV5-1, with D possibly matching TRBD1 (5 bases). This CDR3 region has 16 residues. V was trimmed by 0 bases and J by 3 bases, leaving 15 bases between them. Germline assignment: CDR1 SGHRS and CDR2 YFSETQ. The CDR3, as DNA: TGCGCCAGCAGCTTGGTTCAGGGTACATTCGAAGAGACCCAGTACTTC. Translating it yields CASSLVQGTFEETQYF.

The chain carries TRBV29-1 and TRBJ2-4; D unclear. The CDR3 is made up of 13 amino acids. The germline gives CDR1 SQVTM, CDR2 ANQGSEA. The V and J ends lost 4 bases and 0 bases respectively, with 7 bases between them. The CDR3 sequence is CSVAGLAKNIQYF. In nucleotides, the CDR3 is TGCAGCGTTGCTGGGCTAGCCAAAAACATTCAGTACTTC.

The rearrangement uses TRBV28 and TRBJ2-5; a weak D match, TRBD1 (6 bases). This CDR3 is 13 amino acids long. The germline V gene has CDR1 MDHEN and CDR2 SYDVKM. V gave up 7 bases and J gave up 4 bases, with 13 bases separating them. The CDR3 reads CASILGGSETQYF. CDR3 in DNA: TGTGCCAGCATCCTAGGGGGTTCAGAGACCCAGTACTTC. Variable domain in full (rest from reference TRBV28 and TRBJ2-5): DVKVTQSSRYLVKRTGEKVFLECVQDMDHENMFWYRQDPGLGLRLIYFSYDVKMKEKGDIPEGYSVSREKKERFSLILESASTNQTSMYLCASILGGSETQYFGPGTRLLVL.

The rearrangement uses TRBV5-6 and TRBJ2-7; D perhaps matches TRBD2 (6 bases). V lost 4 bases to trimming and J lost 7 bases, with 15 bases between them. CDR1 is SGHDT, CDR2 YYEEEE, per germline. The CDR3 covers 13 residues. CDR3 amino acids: CASSLGGPGEQYF. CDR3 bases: TGTGCCAGCAGCCTCGGGGGACCGGGTGAGCAGTACTTC.

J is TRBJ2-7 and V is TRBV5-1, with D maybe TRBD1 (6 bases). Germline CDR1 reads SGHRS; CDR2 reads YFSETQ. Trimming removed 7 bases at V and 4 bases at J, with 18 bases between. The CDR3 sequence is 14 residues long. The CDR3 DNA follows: TGCGCCAGCTGCCCCCAGTCACAGGGATACGAGCAGTACTTC. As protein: CASCPQSQGYEQYF.

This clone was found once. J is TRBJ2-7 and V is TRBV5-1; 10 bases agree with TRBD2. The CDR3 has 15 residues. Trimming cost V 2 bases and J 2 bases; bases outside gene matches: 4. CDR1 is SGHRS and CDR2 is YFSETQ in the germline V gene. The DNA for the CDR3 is TGCGCCAGCAGCTTCGAAGCGGGAGGGCCCTACGAGCAGTACTTC. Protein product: CASSFEAGGPYEQYF.

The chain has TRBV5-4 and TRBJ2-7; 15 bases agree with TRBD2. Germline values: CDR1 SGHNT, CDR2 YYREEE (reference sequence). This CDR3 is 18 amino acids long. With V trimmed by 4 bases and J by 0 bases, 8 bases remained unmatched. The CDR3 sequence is CASSPSGTSGRSSYEQYF. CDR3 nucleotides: TGTGCCAGCAGCCCCTCCGGGACTAGCGGGAGGAGCTCCTACGAGCAGTACTTC.

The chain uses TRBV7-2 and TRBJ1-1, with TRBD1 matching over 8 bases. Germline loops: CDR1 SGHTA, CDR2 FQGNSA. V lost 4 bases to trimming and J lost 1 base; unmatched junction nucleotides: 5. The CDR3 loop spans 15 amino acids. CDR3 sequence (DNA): TGTGCCAGCAGCTCAATCACAGGGGGGAACACTGAAGCTTTCTTT. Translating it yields CASSSITGGNTEAFF. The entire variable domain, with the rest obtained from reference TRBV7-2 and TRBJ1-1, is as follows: GAGVSQSPSNKVTEKGKDVELRCDPISGHTALYWYRQSLGQGLEFLIYFQGNSAPDKSGLPSDRFSAERTGGSVSTLTIQRTQQEDSAVYLCASSSITGGNTEAFFGQGTRLTVV.

CDR3 sequence (DNA): TGTGCCAGCAGCCCAAAGAAGGTGGGAGCCTCTAGCACAGATACGCAGTATTTT. Encoded protein: CASSPKKVGASSTDTQYF. The rearrangement links TRBV9 to TRBJ2-3; a weak D match, TRBD2 (5 bases). V lost 4 bases and J 0 bases, leaving 21 bases between the germline ends. Germline-derived CDR1 and CDR2 are SGDLS and YYNGEE. CDR3 length equals 18 residues.

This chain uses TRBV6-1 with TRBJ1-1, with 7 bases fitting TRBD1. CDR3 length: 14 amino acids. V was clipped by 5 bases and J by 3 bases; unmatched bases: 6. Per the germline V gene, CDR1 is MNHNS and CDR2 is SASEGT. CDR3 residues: CASSYQGGDTEAFF. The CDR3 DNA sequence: TGTGCCAGCAGTTATCAGGGGGGAGACACTGAAGCTTTCTTT.

CDR3 region: CASSAQVFSGNTIYF. For the CDR3, the DNA is TGTGCCAGTTCAGCACAGGTGTTCTCTGGAAACACCATATATTTT. This rearrangement joins TRBV19 to TRBJ1-3, with a weak D call TRBD1 (5 bases). CDR3 size: 15 residues. CDR1 LNHDA and CDR2 SQIVND come from the germline V gene (reference sequence). Trimming cost V 8 bases and J 0 bases, with 14 bases left between them.